This T cell receptor (beta chain) was observed in a study of blood T cell repertoires in COVID-19. Looking at the study overall: COVID-19 samples collected from the United States, Italy and Spain covered acute and convalescent phases. Nucleic acid was either cDNA or gDNA, and it came from T cells, B-cell-depleted T cells, or PBMCs.

The authors' processing: Estimation of nucleated cell counts relied on the amplification of reference gene primers. TCRdb's copy holds only in-frame clones and misses some; the assay was immunoSEQ multiplex PCR. D and trimming come from the DNA, and the V and J calls and clone size come from that table. This sample has about 490,000 clones, with approximately 83% found just once. The CDR3 runs 14 residues. Germline CDR1 is SNHLY and CDR2 is FYNNEI. V dropped 10 bases and J dropped 7; count of bases not matched to a gene: 15. The chain uses TRBV2 and TRBJ2-7; 8 nucleotides line up with TRBD1. The clonotype was recovered from a human donor in a cohort sampled during active COVID-19. Sequenced: peripheral blood. In DNA, the CDR3 is TGTGCCACCCATTACAGGGGGGCAGGTACGGAGCAGTACTTC. It specifies CATHYRGAGTEQYF. The variable domain in full, with the rest retrieved from reference TRBV2 and TRBJ2-7, is EPEVTQTPSHQVTQMGQEVILRCVPISNHLYFYWYRQILGQKVEFLVSFYNNEISEKSEIFDDQFSVERPDGSNFTLKIRSTKLEDSAMYFCATHYRGAGTEQYFGPGTRLTVT.